This T cell receptor beta chain was captured by sequencing in a study of response to subunit inactivated influenza vaccine. Study findings and constraints: Each seasonal flu vaccination may recruit only limited new T cells, authors suggested.

TCRdb ran MiXCR on the RT-PCR reads and lists one entry per CDR3 protein. The table has about 830,000 distinct CDR3 sequences, around 20% seen once. CDR3 length: 12 amino acids. Germline V gives CDR1 DFQATT, CDR2 SNEGSKA (reference sequence). V lost 3 bases and J lost 7, with 11 bases in between. This clonotype was seen more than once but under ten times. Its antigen is not known. The chain uses TRBV20-1 and TRBJ2-3; D might be TRBD2 (6 bases). The receptor's source is a man in his forties or fifties who received an inactivated influenza vaccine. Specimen: PBMCs from blood, collected less than 6 days after vaccination. This CDR3 reads CSASEGRNTQYF. The CDR3 DNA reads TGCAGTGCTAGTGAAGGGAGGAATACGCAGTATTTT.